This TCR beta chain was found in a study of T cell responses to AZD1222 COVID-19 vaccine. Turning to the study itself: Second-dose intervals of approximately 4 or approximately 12 weeks were pooled.

General observations from the study: No repertoire was sampled before or during the peak T cell response, only after it.

Looked up from germline, CDR1 is LGHDT and CDR2 is YNNKEL (reference sequence). The CDR3 spans 13 residues. Trimming at V came to 5 bases and at J to 7 bases, leaving 6 bases not matched to a gene. In the case of this clone: As yet, its antigen is unknown.

Profiling relied on immunoSEQ multiplex PCR, and the TCRdb table lists in-frame clones only, not all of them. There are under 40,000 clones in the sample; about 88% occur only once, and 5.5% to 7% lies in the top ten. The input for sequencing was peripheral blood, taken on day 0 of AZD1222 vaccination. The sequence derives from an adult in good health. V and J are TRBV3-1 (or the pseudogene TRBV3-2) and TRBJ1-1; 8 nucleotides align to TRBD1. The chain's CDR3 is CASSVLTGGEAFF. The CDR3 nucleotides read TGTGCCAGCAGCGTACTTACAGGGGGTGAAGCTTTCTTT.